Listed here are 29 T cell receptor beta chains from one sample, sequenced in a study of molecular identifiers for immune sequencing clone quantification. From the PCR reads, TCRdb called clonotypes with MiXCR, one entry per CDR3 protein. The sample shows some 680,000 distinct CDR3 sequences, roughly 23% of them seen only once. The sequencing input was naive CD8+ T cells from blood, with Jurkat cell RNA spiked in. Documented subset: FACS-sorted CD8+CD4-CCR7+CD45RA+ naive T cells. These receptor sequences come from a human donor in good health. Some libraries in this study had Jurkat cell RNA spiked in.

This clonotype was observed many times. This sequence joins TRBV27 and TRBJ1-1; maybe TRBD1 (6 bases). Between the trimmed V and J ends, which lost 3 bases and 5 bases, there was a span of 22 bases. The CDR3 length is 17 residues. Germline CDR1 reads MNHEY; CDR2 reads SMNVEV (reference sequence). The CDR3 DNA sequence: TGTGCCAGCAGTTTGTCTCAGCTTGGGGGCGTGGGGACTGAAGCTTTCTTT. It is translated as CASSLSQLGGVGTEAFF.

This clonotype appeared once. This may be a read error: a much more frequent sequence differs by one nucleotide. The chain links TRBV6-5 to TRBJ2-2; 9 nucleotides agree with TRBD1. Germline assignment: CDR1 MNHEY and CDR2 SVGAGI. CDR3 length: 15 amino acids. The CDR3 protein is CANSYGTGSTGELFF. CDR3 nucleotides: TGTGCCAACAGTTATGGGACAGGGTCTACCGGGGAGCTGTTTTTT.

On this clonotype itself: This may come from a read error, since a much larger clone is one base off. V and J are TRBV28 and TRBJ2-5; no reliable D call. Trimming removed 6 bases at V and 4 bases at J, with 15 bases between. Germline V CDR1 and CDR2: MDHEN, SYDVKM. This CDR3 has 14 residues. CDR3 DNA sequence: TGTGCCAGCAGCCCCACAGTCGGTCGAGAGACCCAGTACTTC. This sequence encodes CASSPTVGRETQYF.

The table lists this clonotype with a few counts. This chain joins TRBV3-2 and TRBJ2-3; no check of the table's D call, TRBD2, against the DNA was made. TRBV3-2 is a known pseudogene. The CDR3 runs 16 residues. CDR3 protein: CASSQDGRATQTPQYF. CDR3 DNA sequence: TGTGCCAGCAGCCAAGATGGGCGGGCCACACAAACACCGCAGTATTTT.

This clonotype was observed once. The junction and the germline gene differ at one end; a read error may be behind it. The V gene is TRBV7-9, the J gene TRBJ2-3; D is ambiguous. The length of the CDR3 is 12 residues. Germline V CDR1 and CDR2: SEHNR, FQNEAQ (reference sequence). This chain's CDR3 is CVSSQGADTQYF. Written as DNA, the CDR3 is TGTGTCAGCAGCCAAGGCGCAGATACGCAGTATTTT. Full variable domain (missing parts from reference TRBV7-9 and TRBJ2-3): DTGVSQNPRHKITKRGQNVTFRCDPISEHNRLYWYRQTLGQGPEFLTYFQNEAQLEKSRLLSDRFSAERPKGSFSTLEIQRTEQGDSAMYLCVSSQGADTQYFGPGTRLTVL.

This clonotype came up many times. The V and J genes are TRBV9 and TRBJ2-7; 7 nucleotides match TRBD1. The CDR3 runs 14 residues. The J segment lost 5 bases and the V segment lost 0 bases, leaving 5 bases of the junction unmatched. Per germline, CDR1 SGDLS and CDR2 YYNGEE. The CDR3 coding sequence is TGTGCCAGCAGCGTAGGCGACAGGGCCCACGAGCAGTACTTC. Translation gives CASSVGDRAHEQYF.

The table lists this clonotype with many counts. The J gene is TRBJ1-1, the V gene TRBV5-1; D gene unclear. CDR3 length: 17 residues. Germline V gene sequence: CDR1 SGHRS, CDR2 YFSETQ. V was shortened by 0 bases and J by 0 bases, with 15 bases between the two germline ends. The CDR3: CASSLARNSLMNTEAFF. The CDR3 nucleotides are TGCGCCAGCAGCTTGGCCAGGAATTCCCTGATGAACACTGAAGCTTTCTTT.

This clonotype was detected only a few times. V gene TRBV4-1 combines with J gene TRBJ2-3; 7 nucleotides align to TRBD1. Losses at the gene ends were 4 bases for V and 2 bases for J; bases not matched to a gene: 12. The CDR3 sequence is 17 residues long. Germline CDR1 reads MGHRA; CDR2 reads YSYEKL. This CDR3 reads CASSPKKGQITTDTQYF. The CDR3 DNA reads TGCGCCAGCAGCCCTAAAAAGGGACAGATAACCACAGATACGCAGTATTTT.

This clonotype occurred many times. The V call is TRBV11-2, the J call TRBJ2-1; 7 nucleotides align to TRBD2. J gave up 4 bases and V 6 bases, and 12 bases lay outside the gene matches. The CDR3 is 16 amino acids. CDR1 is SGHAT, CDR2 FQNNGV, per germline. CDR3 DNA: TGTGCCAGCAGGGAAGCTCCGGGACTACTATACAATGAGCAGTTCTTC. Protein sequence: CASREAPGLLYNEQFF. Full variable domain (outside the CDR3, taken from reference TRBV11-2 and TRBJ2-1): EAGVAQSPRYKIIEKRQSVAFWCNPISGHATLYWYQQILGQGPKLLIQFQNNGVVDDSQLPKDRFSAERLKGVDSTLKIQPAKLEDSAVYLCASREAPGLLYNEQFFGPGTRLTVL.

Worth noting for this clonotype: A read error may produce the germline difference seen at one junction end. CDR3 nucleotide sequence: TGTGCCAGCAGGCCGCGGGTAAAAGAGACCCGGTACTTC. Protein product: CASRPRVKETRYF. The chain couples TRBV5-3 to TRBJ2-5; maybe TRBD2 (5 bases). TRBV5-3 is known as an ORF, though its function is uncertain. The CDR3 covers 13 residues.

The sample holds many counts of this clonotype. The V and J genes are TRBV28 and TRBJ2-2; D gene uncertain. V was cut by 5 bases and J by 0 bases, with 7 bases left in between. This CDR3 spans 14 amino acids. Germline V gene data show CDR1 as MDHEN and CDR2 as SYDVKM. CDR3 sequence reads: CASSRGPNTGELFF. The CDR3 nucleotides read TGTGCCAGCAGTCGCGGACCGAACACCGGGGAGCTGTTTTTT.

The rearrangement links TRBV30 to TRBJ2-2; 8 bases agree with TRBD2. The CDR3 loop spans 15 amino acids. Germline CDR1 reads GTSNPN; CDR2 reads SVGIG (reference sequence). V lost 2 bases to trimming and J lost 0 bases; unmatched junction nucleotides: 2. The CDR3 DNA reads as TGTGCCTGGAGTTATAGCGGGGCGAACACCGGGGAGCTGTTTTTT. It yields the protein CAWSYSGANTGELFF.

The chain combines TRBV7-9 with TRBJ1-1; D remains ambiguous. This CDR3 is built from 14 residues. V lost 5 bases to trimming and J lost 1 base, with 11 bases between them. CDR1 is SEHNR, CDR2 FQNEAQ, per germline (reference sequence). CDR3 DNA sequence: TGTGCCAGCAGCCGAGACGGGGAGAACACTGAAGCTTTCTTT. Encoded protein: CASSRDGENTEAFF.

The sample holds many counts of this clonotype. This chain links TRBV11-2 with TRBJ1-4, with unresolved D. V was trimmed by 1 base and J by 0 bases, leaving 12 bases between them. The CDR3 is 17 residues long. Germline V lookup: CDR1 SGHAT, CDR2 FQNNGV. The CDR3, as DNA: TGTGCCAGCAGCTTAGCTCTCCCGGTTGCAACTAATGAAAAACTGTTTTTT. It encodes CASSLALPVATNEKLFF.

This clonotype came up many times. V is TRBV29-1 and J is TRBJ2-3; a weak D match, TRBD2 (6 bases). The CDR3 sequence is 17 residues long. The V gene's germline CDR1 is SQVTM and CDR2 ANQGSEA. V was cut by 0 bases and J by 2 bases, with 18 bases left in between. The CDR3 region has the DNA TGCAGCGTTGAAGACGCCCCGACTAGAAGCCCCACAGATACGCAGTATTTT. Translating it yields CSVEDAPTRSPTDTQYF.

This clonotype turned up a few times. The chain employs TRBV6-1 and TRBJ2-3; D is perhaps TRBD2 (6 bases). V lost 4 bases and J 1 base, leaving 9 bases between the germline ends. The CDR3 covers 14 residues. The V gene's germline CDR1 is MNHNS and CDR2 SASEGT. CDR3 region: CASSASAGTDTQYF. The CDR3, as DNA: TGTGCCAGCAGTGCTAGCGCCGGCACAGATACGCAGTATTTT.

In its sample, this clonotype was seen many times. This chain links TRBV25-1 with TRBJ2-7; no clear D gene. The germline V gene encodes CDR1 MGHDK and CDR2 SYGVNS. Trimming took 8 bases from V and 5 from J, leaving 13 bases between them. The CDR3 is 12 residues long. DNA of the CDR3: TGTGCCAGCGGCGGACCCCACCACGAGCAGTACTTC. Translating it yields CASGGPHHEQYF.

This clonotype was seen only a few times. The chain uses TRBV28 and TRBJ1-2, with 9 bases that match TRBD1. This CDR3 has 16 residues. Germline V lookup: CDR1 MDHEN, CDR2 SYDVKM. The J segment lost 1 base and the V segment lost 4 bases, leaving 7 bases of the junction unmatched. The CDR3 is CASSWTGESYNYGYTF. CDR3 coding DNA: TGTGCCAGCAGTTGGACAGGGGAGTCCTATAACTATGGCTACACCTTC.

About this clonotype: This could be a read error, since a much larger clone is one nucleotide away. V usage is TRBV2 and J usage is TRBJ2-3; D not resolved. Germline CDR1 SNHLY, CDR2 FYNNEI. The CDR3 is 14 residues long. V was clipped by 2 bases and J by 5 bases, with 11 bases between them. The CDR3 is CASSECPLRDTQYF. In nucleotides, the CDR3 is TGTGCCAGCAGTGAATGTCCCCTTAGAGATACGCAGTATTTT.

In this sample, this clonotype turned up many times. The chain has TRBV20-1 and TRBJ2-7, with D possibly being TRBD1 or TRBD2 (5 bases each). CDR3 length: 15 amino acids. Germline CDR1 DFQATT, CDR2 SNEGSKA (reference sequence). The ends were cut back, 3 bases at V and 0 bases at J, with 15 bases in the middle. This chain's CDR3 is CSARGDATSSYEQYF. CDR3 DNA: TGCAGTGCTAGGGGGGACGCTACTAGCTCCTACGAGCAGTACTTC.

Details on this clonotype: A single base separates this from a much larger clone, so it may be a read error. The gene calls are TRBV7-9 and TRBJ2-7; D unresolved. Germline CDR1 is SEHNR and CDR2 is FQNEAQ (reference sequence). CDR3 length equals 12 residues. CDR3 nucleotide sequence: TGTGCCAGCAGCTTAGCTAGGTCTGAGCAGTGCTTC. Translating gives CASSLARSEQCF.

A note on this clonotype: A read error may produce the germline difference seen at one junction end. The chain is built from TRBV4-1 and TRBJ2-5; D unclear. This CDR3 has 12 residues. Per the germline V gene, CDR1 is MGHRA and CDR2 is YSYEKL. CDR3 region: CASSQDGEPQYF. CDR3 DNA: TGCGCCAGCAGCCAAGATGGAGAGCCCCAGTACTTC.

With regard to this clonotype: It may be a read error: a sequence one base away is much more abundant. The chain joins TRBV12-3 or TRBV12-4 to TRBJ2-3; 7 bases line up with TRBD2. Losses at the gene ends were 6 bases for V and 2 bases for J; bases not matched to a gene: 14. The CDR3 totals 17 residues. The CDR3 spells CASSHTGGGPSTDTQYF. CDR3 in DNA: TGTGCCAGCAGCCACACTGGCGGGGGACCGTCCACAGATACGCAGTATTTT.

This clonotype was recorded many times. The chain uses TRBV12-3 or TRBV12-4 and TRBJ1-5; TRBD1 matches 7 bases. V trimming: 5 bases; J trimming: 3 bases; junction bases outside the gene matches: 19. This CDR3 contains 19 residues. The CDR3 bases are TGTGCCAGCAGTCATCCGGCTGACAGGGTGGACATAATCAATCAGCCCCAGCATTTT. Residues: CASSHPADRVDIINQPQHF.

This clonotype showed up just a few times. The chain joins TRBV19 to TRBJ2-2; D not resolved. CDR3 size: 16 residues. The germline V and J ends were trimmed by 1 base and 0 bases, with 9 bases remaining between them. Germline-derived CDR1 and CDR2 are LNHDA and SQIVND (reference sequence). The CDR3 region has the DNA TGTGCCAGTAGTATAGCCACCGGAGCGAACACCGGGGAGCTGTTTTTT. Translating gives CASSIATGANTGELFF.

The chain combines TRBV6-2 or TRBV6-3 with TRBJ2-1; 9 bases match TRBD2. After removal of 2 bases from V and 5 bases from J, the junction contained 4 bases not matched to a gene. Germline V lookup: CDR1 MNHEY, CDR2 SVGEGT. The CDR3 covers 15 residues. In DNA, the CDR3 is TGTGCCAGCAGTTACATGGCTAGCGGGAACAATGAGCAGTTCTTC. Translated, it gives CASSYMASGNNEQFF.

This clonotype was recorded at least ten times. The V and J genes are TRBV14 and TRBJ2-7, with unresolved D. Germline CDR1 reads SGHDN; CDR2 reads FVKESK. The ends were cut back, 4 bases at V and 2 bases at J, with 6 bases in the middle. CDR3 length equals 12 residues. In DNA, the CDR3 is TGTGCCAGCAGCCCGACCGCCTACGAGCAGTACTTC. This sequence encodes CASSPTAYEQYF.

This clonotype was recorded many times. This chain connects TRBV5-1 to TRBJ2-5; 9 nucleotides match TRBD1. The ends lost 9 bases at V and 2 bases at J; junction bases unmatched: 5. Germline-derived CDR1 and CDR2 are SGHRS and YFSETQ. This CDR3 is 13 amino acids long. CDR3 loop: CATRTGAQETQYF. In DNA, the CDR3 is TGCGCCACCAGGACAGGGGCTCAAGAGACCCAGTACTTC. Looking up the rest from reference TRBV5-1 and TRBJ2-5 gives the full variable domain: KAGVTQTPRYLIKTRGQQVTLSCSPISGHRSVSWYQQTPGQGLQFLFEYFSETQRNKGNFPGRFSGRQFSNSRSEMNVSTLELGDSALYLCATRTGAQETQYFGPGTRLLVL.

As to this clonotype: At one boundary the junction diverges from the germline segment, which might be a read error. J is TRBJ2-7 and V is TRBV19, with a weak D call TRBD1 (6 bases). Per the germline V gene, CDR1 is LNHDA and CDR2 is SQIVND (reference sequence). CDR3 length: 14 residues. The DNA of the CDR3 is TGTGCCGGTAGTCCGGGGACAAGCTCCTACGAGCAGTACTTC. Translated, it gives CAGSPGTSSYEQYF.